The TCR beta chain under discussion was sequenced for a study of T cells after yellow fever vaccination. Study-level results: It was a small share of clonotypes that appeared in both CD4 and CD8 compartments. The booster saw the reappearance of most primary-vaccination clones (approximately 96% CD4, 88% CD8).

It was through 5'RACE template switching that TCR cDNA was made, with a universal primer site and UMIs added. TCRdb used MiXCR to reprocess the 5' RACE reads, holding one entry per CDR3 protein. Found here are hundreds of thousands of distinct CDR3 sequences, roughly 19% of them singletons; the top ten hold roughly an eighth. On this clonotype: What it recognizes is unknown.

The material sequenced was PBMCs, taken 15 days after the yellow fever booster vaccination. The TCR was taken from a man between 25 and 39 years old who received the YFV17D yellow fever vaccine.

CDR3 coding DNA: TGTGCCAGCAAAGCAGACAGGGGGATGCGGGGCTACACCTTC. This sequence encodes CASKADRGMRGYTF. This chain connects TRBV19 to TRBJ1-2, with 9 bases identical to TRBD1. V gave up 9 bases and J gave up 8 bases; unmatched junction bases: 13. The CDR3 consists of 14 residues. Per germline, CDR1 LNHDA and CDR2 SQIVND (reference sequence).